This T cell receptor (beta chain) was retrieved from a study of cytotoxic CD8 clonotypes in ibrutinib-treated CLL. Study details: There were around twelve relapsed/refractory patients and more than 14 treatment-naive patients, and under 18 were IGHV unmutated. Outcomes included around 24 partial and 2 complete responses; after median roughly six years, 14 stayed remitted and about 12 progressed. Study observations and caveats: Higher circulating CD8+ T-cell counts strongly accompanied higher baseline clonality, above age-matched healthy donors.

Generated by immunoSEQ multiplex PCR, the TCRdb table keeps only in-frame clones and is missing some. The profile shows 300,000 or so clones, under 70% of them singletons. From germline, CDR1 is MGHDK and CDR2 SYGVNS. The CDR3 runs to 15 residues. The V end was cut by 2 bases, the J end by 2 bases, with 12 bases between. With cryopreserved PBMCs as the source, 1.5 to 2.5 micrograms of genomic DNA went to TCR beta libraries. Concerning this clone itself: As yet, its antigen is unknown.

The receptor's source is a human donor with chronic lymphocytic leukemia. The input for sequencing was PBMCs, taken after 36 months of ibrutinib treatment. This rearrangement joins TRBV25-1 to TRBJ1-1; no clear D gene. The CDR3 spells CASSERLVGNTEAFF. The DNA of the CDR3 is TGTGCCAGCAGTGAACGGTTGGTGGGTAACACTGAAGCTTTCTTT.